A selection of T cell receptor beta chains follows, all from one sample in a study of blood T cell repertoires in COVID-19. Method: immunoSEQ multiplex PCR; TCRdb's copy keeps in-frame clones and lacks some. The sample contains fewer than 120,000 clones, around four fifths of which appear only once. Sample: peripheral blood. These receptors all stem from an older woman with acute or convalescent COVID-19. Each CDR3 is given with its conserved first and last residue. The D gene is left open where the match is weak. Size values are once, few and many counts, or a class for expanded clones, and some rows have none.

v_gene: TRBV4-2; j_gene: TRBJ2-3; abundance: few; d_gene: TRBD2; CDR3nt: TGTGCCAGCAGCCAAGAAAAAGCGGGGGTTTTCGGAGATACGCAGTATTTT; CDR3aa: CASSQEKAGVFGDTQYF
v_gene: TRBV4-2; j_gene: TRBJ2-1; abundance: few; d_gene: TRBD1; CDR3nt: TGTGCCAGCAGCCAAGAAATTTTAGACAGGGGAAATGAGCAGTTCTTC; CDR3aa: CASSQEILDRGNEQFF
v_gene: TRBV30; j_gene: TRBJ1-6; abundance: once; d_gene: -; CDR3nt: TGTGCCTGGAGGGACTTCAATTCACCCCTCCACTTT; CDR3aa: CAWRDFNSPLHF
v_gene: TRBV28; j_gene: TRBJ2-5; abundance: -; d_gene: TRBD2; CDR3nt: TGTGCCAGCAGTTTGTTAGCGGGGTCCGAGACCCAGTACTTC; CDR3aa: CASSLLAGSETQYF
v_gene: TRBV24-1; j_gene: TRBJ1-2; abundance: once; d_gene: TRBD1; CDR3nt: TGTGCCACCAGCGGACAGGATTATGCTGGCTACACCTTC; CDR3aa: CATSGQDYAGYTF
v_gene: TRBV2; j_gene: TRBJ2-5; abundance: few; d_gene: -; CDR3nt: TGTGCCAGCAGTGAAGGGCTAGCTCGGGACCAGTACTTC; CDR3aa: CASSEGLARDQYF
v_gene: TRBV28; j_gene: TRBJ2-3; abundance: -; d_gene: TRBD2; CDR3nt: TGTGCCAGCAGCCTATACGGGGGGACAGATACGCAGTATTTT; CDR3aa: CASSLYGGTDTQYF
v_gene: TRBV28; j_gene: TRBJ1-5; abundance: -; d_gene: -; CDR3nt: TGTGCCAGCAGTTTAAGGCGGAATCAGCCCCAGCATTTT; CDR3aa: CASSLRRNQPQHF
v_gene: TRBV7-9; j_gene: TRBJ1-2; abundance: once; d_gene: TRBD1; CDR3nt: TGTGCCAGCAGCGAGGGACAGGGGGTCTATGGCTACACCTTC; CDR3aa: CASSEGQGVYGYTF
v_gene: TRBV28; j_gene: TRBJ2-5; abundance: -; d_gene: -; CDR3nt: TGTGCCAGCAGTCCGCTGGGGAGCAGCCTCGAGACCCAGTACTTC; CDR3aa: CASSPLGSSLETQYF
v_gene: TRBV7-2; j_gene: TRBJ2-1; abundance: -; d_gene: TRBD2; CDR3nt: TGTGCCAGCAGTCCAGCCTCGGGACTATCCTACAATGAGCAGTTCTTC; CDR3aa: CASSPASGLSYNEQFF
v_gene: TRBV5-1; j_gene: TRBJ1-5; abundance: -; d_gene: -; CDR3nt: TGCGCCAGCAGCCCCACGAACTCTCAAGACAATCAGCCCCAGCATTTT; CDR3aa: CASSPTNSQDNQPQHF
v_gene: TRBV5-4; j_gene: TRBJ1-1; abundance: -; d_gene: TRBD1; CDR3nt: TGTGCCAGCAGTCCTCCGGGACAGGGGGACCGGAACACTGAAGCTTTCTTT; CDR3aa: CASSPPGQGDRNTEAFF
v_gene: TRBV4-2; j_gene: TRBJ2-7; abundance: medium-sized; d_gene: -; CDR3nt: TGTGCCAGCAGCCAAGAATCGGAGTCCTCCTACGAGCAGTACTTC; CDR3aa: CASSQESESSYEQYF
v_gene: TRBV11-3; j_gene: TRBJ1-1; abundance: -; d_gene: -; CDR3nt: TGTGCCAGCAGCTTAGCGGCGGACACTGAAGCTTTCTTT; CDR3aa: CASSLAADTEAFF
v_gene: TRBV11-3; j_gene: TRBJ2-1; abundance: -; d_gene: -; CDR3nt: TGTGCCAGCAGCCTAACGATTTCAGGTAACCAGTTCTTC; CDR3aa: CASSLTISGNQFF
v_gene: TRBV18; j_gene: TRBJ2-7; abundance: -; d_gene: -; CDR3nt: TGTGCCAGCTCACGACAGACAGACTACGAGCAGTACTTC; CDR3aa: CASSRQTDYEQYF
v_gene: TRBV3-1/TRBV3-2; j_gene: TRBJ1-1; abundance: -; d_gene: -; CDR3nt: TGTGCCAGCAGCCAAGGTTGGGGAGGGAACACTGAAGCTTTCTTT; CDR3aa: CASSQGWGGNTEAFF
v_gene: TRBV5-1; j_gene: TRBJ1-4; abundance: -; d_gene: -; CDR3nt: TGCGCCAGCAGCCTCGGTAATAGTGGACAAGGCGAAAAACTGTTTTTT; CDR3aa: CASSLGNSGQGEKLFF
v_gene: TRBV4-1; j_gene: TRBJ2-3; abundance: once; d_gene: TRBD2; CDR3nt: TGCGCCAGCAGCCAGGGGTCTAGCGGGGGGCGGACAGATACGCAGTATTTT; CDR3aa: CASSQGSSGGRTDTQYF
v_gene: TRBV5-1; j_gene: TRBJ1-4; abundance: -; d_gene: -; CDR3nt: TGCGCCAGCAGCTTGCGGGGAGGGGAAAAACTGTTTTTT; CDR3aa: CASSLRGGEKLFF
v_gene: TRBV27; j_gene: TRBJ1-6; abundance: -; d_gene: -; CDR3nt: TGTGCCAGCAGTCGATCAGGGGTAAATTCACCCCTCCACTTT; CDR3aa: CASSRSGVNSPLHF
v_gene: TRBV24-1; j_gene: TRBJ2-1; abundance: -; d_gene: -; CDR3nt: TGTGCCACCAGTGCCCCCTTAGGCGACAGGCCTTACAATGAGCAGTTCTTC; CDR3aa: CATSAPLGDRPYNEQFF
v_gene: TRBV6-5; j_gene: TRBJ1-2; abundance: few; d_gene: TRBD1; CDR3nt: TGTGCCAGCAGGCCCGGGGGACAGGGCTATGGCTACACCTTC; CDR3aa: CASRPGGQGYGYTF
v_gene: TRBV19; j_gene: TRBJ1-2; abundance: -; d_gene: TRBD1; CDR3nt: TGTGCCAGTAGTACCGGGACAGACTATGGCTACACCTTC; CDR3aa: CASSTGTDYGYTF
v_gene: TRBV30; j_gene: TRBJ1-1; abundance: -; d_gene: -; CDR3nt: TGTGCCTGGAGTTTAGAGGGGGACACTGAAGCTTTCTTT; CDR3aa: CAWSLEGDTEAFF
v_gene: TRBV9; j_gene: TRBJ1-1; abundance: -; d_gene: TRBD1; CDR3nt: TGTGCCAGCAGCGCGTGGACAGGGGGCACTGAAGCTTTCTTT; CDR3aa: CASSAWTGGTEAFF
v_gene: TRBV28; j_gene: TRBJ1-5; abundance: -; d_gene: -; CDR3nt: TGTGCCAGCAGGACAGGCGATAGCAATCAGCCCCAGCATTTT; CDR3aa: CASRTGDSNQPQHF
v_gene: TRBV4-3; j_gene: TRBJ1-4; abundance: -; d_gene: -; CDR3nt: TGCGCCAGCAGCCAAGGAACAGTCGCCTACGAAAAACTGTTTTTT; CDR3aa: CASSQGTVAYEKLFF
v_gene: TRBV2; j_gene: TRBJ2-7; abundance: -; d_gene: -; CDR3nt: TGTGCCAGCAGGGAAAGAGACTACGAGCAGTACTTC; CDR3aa: CASRERDYEQYF
v_gene: TRBV30; j_gene: TRBJ1-1; abundance: few; d_gene: TRBD1; CDR3nt: TGTGCCTGGAGAAGGGACAGAGACACTGAAGCTTTCTTT; CDR3aa: CAWRRDRDTEAFF
v_gene: TRBV19; j_gene: TRBJ1-1; abundance: -; d_gene: TRBD1; CDR3nt: TGTGCCAGTAGTCGCGGGACAGGAAAGAACACTGAAGCTTTCTTT; CDR3aa: CASSRGTGKNTEAFF
v_gene: TRBV19; j_gene: TRBJ1-6; abundance: -; d_gene: TRBD1; CDR3nt: TGTGCCAGTAAGGACAGGGGGACCTATAATTCACCCCTCCACTTT; CDR3aa: CASKDRGTYNSPLHF
v_gene: TRBV19; j_gene: TRBJ1-2; abundance: -; d_gene: TRBD1; CDR3nt: TGTGCCAGTAGTACGAGGGACAGGGTCTATGGCTACACCTTC; CDR3aa: CASSTRDRVYGYTF
v_gene: TRBV11-3; j_gene: TRBJ1-1; abundance: -; d_gene: -; CDR3nt: TGTGCCAGCAGCTTAGACAGAACTGAAGCTTTCTTT; CDR3aa: CASSLDRTEAFF
v_gene: TRBV5-1; j_gene: TRBJ1-3; abundance: -; d_gene: -; CDR3nt: TGCGCCAGCCACGCCGGTTCTGGAAACACCATATATTTT; CDR3aa: CASHAGSGNTIYF
v_gene: TRBV15; j_gene: TRBJ1-2; abundance: -; d_gene: TRBD1; CDR3nt: TGTGCCACCAGCAGGGGACAGTTTGATGGCTACACCTTC; CDR3aa: CATSRGQFDGYTF
v_gene: TRBV24-1; j_gene: TRBJ1-2; abundance: -; d_gene: -; CDR3nt: TGTGCCACCAGTGATTTAGGGGACATAAATGGCTACACCTTC; CDR3aa: CATSDLGDINGYTF
v_gene: TRBV3-1/TRBV3-2; j_gene: TRBJ1-2; abundance: -; d_gene: -; CDR3nt: TGTGCCAGCAGCCAAGGGGAGGACTATGGCTACACCTTC; CDR3aa: CASSQGEDYGYTF
v_gene: TRBV19; j_gene: TRBJ2-2; abundance: -; d_gene: -; CDR3nt: TGTGCCAGTAGTACGTCGGGGGGCATTCGCACCGGGGAGCTGTTTTTT; CDR3aa: CASSTSGGIRTGELFF
v_gene: TRBV7-2; j_gene: TRBJ2-3; abundance: -; d_gene: -; CDR3nt: TGTGCCAGCAGCTTAGTCCAGGGCGGCACAGATACGCAGTATTTT; CDR3aa: CASSLVQGGTDTQYF
v_gene: TRBV19; j_gene: TRBJ1-2; abundance: -; d_gene: TRBD1; CDR3nt: TGTGCCACCAACAGGAGGGGGCATGGGACTGACTATGGCTACACCTTC; CDR3aa: CATNRRGHGTDYGYTF
v_gene: TRBV5-1; j_gene: TRBJ2-3; abundance: -; d_gene: -; CDR3nt: TGCGCCAGCAGCTTAACCGGGGAGGTAGATACGCAGTATTTT; CDR3aa: CASSLTGEVDTQYF
v_gene: TRBV5-1; j_gene: TRBJ2-2; abundance: -; d_gene: TRBD1; CDR3nt: TGCGCCAGCAACCCTTGGACAGGGGCGAACACCGGGGAGCTGTTTTTT; CDR3aa: CASNPWTGANTGELFF
v_gene: TRBV29-1; j_gene: TRBJ1-4; abundance: -; d_gene: -; CDR3nt: TGCAGCGTTGAAAACATCACTAATGAAAAACTGTTTTTT; CDR3aa: CSVENITNEKLFF
v_gene: TRBV5-6; j_gene: TRBJ2-7; abundance: -; d_gene: TRBD1; CDR3nt: TGTGCCAGCAGCCACACGGGACAGGGATCCTACGAGCAGTACTTC; CDR3aa: CASSHTGQGSYEQYF
v_gene: TRBV30; j_gene: TRBJ1-2; abundance: -; d_gene: -; CDR3nt: TGTGCCTCTCTCTCAGTTGCAGGGATCTATCGGGGCTACACCTTC; CDR3aa: CASLSVAGIYRGYTF
v_gene: TRBV5-6; j_gene: TRBJ1-5; abundance: few; d_gene: -; CDR3nt: TGTGCCAGCAGCTTGGCGGCAGGGGTGATGCATCAGCCCCAGCATTTT; CDR3aa: CASSLAAGVMHQPQHF
v_gene: TRBV19; j_gene: TRBJ1-1; abundance: -; d_gene: -; CDR3nt: TGTGCCAGTAGTATTGGCAGATCCTTTCAGAACACTGAAGCTTTCTTT; CDR3aa: CASSIGRSFQNTEAFF
v_gene: TRBV6-5; j_gene: TRBJ2-5; abundance: -; d_gene: TRBD2; CDR3nt: TGTGCCAGCAGTTACGGAGCGGGGGGTAGAGAGACCCAGTACTTC; CDR3aa: CASSYGAGGRETQYF
v_gene: TRBV6-2/TRBV6-3; j_gene: TRBJ2-7; abundance: -; d_gene: -; CDR3nt: TGTGCCAGCAGTTACTCAGAGGTTATCGACGAGCAGTACTTC; CDR3aa: CASSYSEVIDEQYF
v_gene: TRBV7-2; j_gene: TRBJ1-2; abundance: -; d_gene: -; CDR3nt: TGTGCCAGCAGCTCACTGGGGCAGATGTATGGCTACACCTTC; CDR3aa: CASSSLGQMYGYTF
v_gene: TRBV19; j_gene: TRBJ2-7; abundance: -; d_gene: -; CDR3nt: TGTGCCAGTAGTAATCCCGGTGGAGGGGCGGGGGAGCAGTACTTC; CDR3aa: CASSNPGGGAGEQYF
v_gene: TRBV29-1; j_gene: TRBJ2-2; abundance: -; d_gene: TRBD2; CDR3nt: TGCAGCGTGTGGCTAGCGGGGGGCGGGGAGCTGTTTTTT; CDR3aa: CSVWLAGGGELFF